These T cell receptor beta chains were read from a single sample in a study of T cell responses to AZD1222 COVID-19 vaccine. The method was immunoSEQ multiplex PCR; TCRdb's version includes in-frame clones alone and lacks a portion of them. Of about 87,000 clones in the sample, nearly 90% were seen once. The sequencing used peripheral blood, collected on day 0 of AZD1222 vaccination. Receptor source: an adult in good health. Both conserved end residues are part of each CDR3. A D gene is named only where the DNA matches it firmly. Expanded clones get a size class; other rows say once, few or many, or leave the size out.

>.|TRBJ1-2|few|TRBV7-3
TGTGCCAGCGGATCAATCCCTGGGGGGGGAAGGAACTATGGCTACACCTTC
CASGSIPGGGRNYGYTF
>.|TRBJ2-7|.|TRBV29-1
TGCAGCACTGAGCAGGGTTACGAGCAGTACTTC
CSTEQGYEQYF
>TRBD1|TRBJ1-1|.|TRBV18
TGTGCCAGCTCACCAGGGACAGAGAACACTGAAGCTTTCTTT
CASSPGTENTEAFF
>TRBD1|TRBJ1-2|.|TRBV5-1
TGCGCCAGCAGCTCTTCCGGGACAGGGGACTATGGCTACACCTTC
CASSSSGTGDYGYTF
>.|TRBJ1-3|.|TRBV20-1
TGCAGTGTAAAGGGGGGAAACACCATATATTTT
CSVKGGNTIYF
>.|TRBJ1-2|.|TRBV28
TGTGCCAGCAGTGCCGGGGCTGACCCCGGTCTCCTCTATGGCTACACCTTC
CASSAGADPGLLYGYTF
>TRBD2|TRBJ2-7|once|TRBV4-1
TGCGCCAGCAGCCAAACCACCGGGGCCGGACTAGTTGGCTACGAGCAGTACTTC
CASSQTTGAGLVGYEQYF
>.|TRBJ1-1|.|TRBV3-1/TRBV3-2
TGTGCCAGCAGCCAAGAGCAGACAGGGAACACTGAAGCTTTCTTT
CASSQEQTGNTEAFF
>TRBD2|TRBJ2-1|.|TRBV7-2
TGTGCCAGCACCTTAGGGACTAGCGGGAGGCGAGGTGAGCAGTTCTTC
CASTLGTSGRRGEQFF
>TRBD1|TRBJ1-5|.|TRBV6-2/TRBV6-3
TGTGCCAGCAGTCCGACGACAGGGTTGGTGCCCCAGCATTTT
CASSPTTGLVPQHF
>.|TRBJ2-7|.|TRBV4-3
TGCGCCAGCAGCCAAGATAGGCTCTACGAGCAGTACTTC
CASSQDRLYEQYF
>.|TRBJ2-3|.|TRBV4-3
TGCGCCAGCAGCCAAGATTTTGAGACAGATACGCAGTATTTT
CASSQDFETDTQYF
>.|TRBJ1-2|once|TRBV18
TGTGCCAGCTCACTAGGGGTCTCCCACTATGGCTACACCTTC
CASSLGVSHYGYTF
>.|TRBJ1-5|.|TRBV3-1/TRBV3-2
TGTGCCAGCAGCCAAGATCTCAATCAGCCCCAGCATTTT
CASSQDLNQPQHF
>.|TRBJ2-1|.|TRBV12-3/TRBV12-4
TGTGCCAGCATAAAGGACAGTTACAATGAGCAGTTCTTC
CASIKDSYNEQFF
>.|TRBJ2-3|.|TRBV7-3
TGTGCCAGCAGCCCCACAAGCACAGATACGCAGTATTTT
CASSPTSTDTQYF
>.|TRBJ2-7|.|TRBV25-1
TGTGCCAGCAGTGGGGCTGGCGACAGGGAGGGCTACGAGCAGTACTTC
CASSGAGDREGYEQYF
>TRBD1|TRBJ1-1|.|TRBV29-1
TGCAGCGTTGACAGGGGGCCTTACACTGAAGCTTTCTTT
CSVDRGPYTEAFF
>.|TRBJ2-1|.|TRBV5-1
TGCGCCAGCAGAGACGTGGATGGAATGGGGCAGTTCTTC
CASRDVDGMGQFF
>.|TRBJ2-3|.|TRBV24-1
TGTGCCACCAGTGTCGGGACGACAAGCACAGATACGCAGTATTTT
CATSVGTTSTDTQYF
>.|TRBJ2-5|.|TRBV19
TGTGCCAGTAGTATTGTCGGTCAAGAGACCCAGTACTTC
CASSIVGQETQYF
>.|TRBJ1-1|once|TRBV11-3
TGTGCCAGCAGCTTATCGAGGAGGACTGAAGCTTTCTTT
CASSLSRRTEAFF
>TRBD1|TRBJ1-6|.|TRBV7-9
TGTGCCAGCAGCGCAACAACAGGGGCTAGCTCCTATAATTCACCCCTCCACTTT
CASSATTGASSYNSPLHF
>.|TRBJ1-1|.|TRBV27
TGTGCCAGCAGTTTTTGGTCTGGTGGCACTGAAGCTTTCTTT
CASSFWSGGTEAFF
>.|TRBJ1-5|.|TRBV6-1
TGTGCCAGCAGTGATGGAGGCAGCTATAGCAATCAGCCCCAGCATTTT
CASSDGGSYSNQPQHF
>.|TRBJ1-5|.|TRBV10-3
TGTGCCATCGGCGGCTCACACGACGGTCAGCCCCAGCATTTT
CAIGGSHDGQPQHF
>.|TRBJ1-1|.|TRBV11-1
TGTGCCAGCAGCTTAAGGGCATCTCCCATGAACACTGAAGCTTTCTTT
CASSLRASPMNTEAFF
>TRBD1|TRBJ2-1|.|TRBV5-3
TGTGCCAGAAGCATGCGGGGGACAGGGGGTAATGATGCGAATGAGCAGTTCTTC
CARSMRGTGGNDANEQFF
>.|TRBJ2-5|.|TRBV30
TGTGCCTGGAGTGTACTGAGGGAGACCCAGTACTTC
CAWSVLRETQYF
>.|TRBJ2-2|.|TRBV9
TGTGCCAGCAGCGTAGTCCCTCGAGGGGGGAAAACCGGGGAGCTGTTTTTT
CASSVVPRGGKTGELFF
>.|TRBJ1-1|.|TRBV20-1
TGCAGTGCCGGAGGTAACACTGAAGCTTTCTTT
CSAGGNTEAFF
>.|TRBJ1-6|once|TRBV7-9
TGTGCCAGCAGCCCCCTGCTGGGAGACTCCTATAATTCACCCCTCCACTTT
CASSPLLGDSYNSPLHF
>.|TRBJ1-1|.|TRBV12-3/TRBV12-4
TGTGCCAGCAGGAAGACAGTGAACACTGAAGCTTTCTTT
CASRKTVNTEAFF
>.|TRBJ1-4|.|TRBV7-9
TGTGCCAGCAGCACAGGGTGGGCTAATGAAAAACTGTTTTTT
CASSTGWANEKLFF
>.|TRBJ1-2|once|TRBV7-3
TGTGCCAGCAGCTTAATGCCTGCGACAGGTTATGATGGCTACACCTTC
CASSLMPATGYDGYTF
>.|TRBJ2-7|.|TRBV18
TGTGCCAGCTCCGAAGGCAGGGTTTACGAGCAGTACTTT
CASSEGRVYEQYF
>.|TRBJ2-1|.|TRBV11-3
TGTGCCAGCAGCTGGGCAAGCTCCTACAATGAGCAGTTCTTC
CASSWASSYNEQFF
>.|TRBJ1-3|.|TRBV4-3
TGCGCCAGCAGCCGGGACCCCAAGGGAGGAAACACCATATATTTT
CASSRDPKGGNTIYF
>TRBD1|TRBJ1-2|.|TRBV15
TGTGCCACCAGCAGCGTGGGACAGGAAGATGGCTACACCTTC
CATSSVGQEDGYTF
>.|TRBJ1-5|.|TRBV2
TGTGCCAGCAGTGAAGCGCCCGGGACGGGGAACAATCAGCCCCAGCATTTT
CASSEAPGTGNNQPQHF
>.|TRBJ2-2|.|TRBV4-1
TGCGCCAGCAGCTCGACAGGTCCCGGGGAGCTGTTTTTT
CASSSTGPGELFF
>.|TRBJ1-6|.|TRBV25-1
TGTGCCAGCTCCCTTGGGTCTTCCGGATTTCGGGAACCCCTCCACTTT
CASSLGSSGFREPLHF